At least ten counts were recorded for the clone carrying this T cell receptor (beta chain). The antigen is not known. Via MiXCR, TCRdb re-called the reads, giving one row per CDR3 protein. The sample has some 150,000 distinct CDR3 sequences, more than 30% seen once. The CDR3 spans 14 residues. The V end was cut by 7 bases, the J end by 4 bases, with 16 bases between. Germline V CDR1 and CDR2: MNHNY, SVGAGI (reference sequence). These data belong to a study of T cell repertoires in cytomegalovirus infection. This rearrangement joins TRBV6-6 to TRBJ2-5, with D perhaps being TRBD1 or TRBD2 (5 bases each). The material was CD8+ T cells from cultured PBMCs, obtained from culture after CMV antigen stimulation. The TCR was taken from a human donor in good health (CMV status not recorded). Some clones in this sample may be carry-over from other donors' samples. The CDR3 nucleotides read TGTGCCAGCACCGCCTGGGACGAAGGAGAGACCCAGTACTTC. Translating gives CASTAWDEGETQYF.